One and the same sample provided the 22 T cell receptor beta chains below, sequenced in a study of blood T cell repertoires in COVID-19. Here immunoSEQ multiplex PCR was the method, and the copy in TCRdb shows in-frame clones only, minus some. Of fewer than 350,000 clones listed, around 81% are singletons. The sample was peripheral blood. The receptors originated from a woman aged 55-75 years with active or convalescent COVID-19.

The chain couples TRBV7-2 to TRBJ1-2; TRBD1 matches at 9 bases. J gave up 7 bases and V 0 bases, and 3 bases lay outside the gene matches. The germline CDR1 and CDR2 sequences are SGHTA and FQGNSA. CDR3 length: 14 amino acids. The CDR3, as DNA: TGTGCCAGCAGCTTAGCGGGGACAGGGATTGGCTACACCTTC. Residues: CASSLAGTGIGYTF. Based on the CDR3 plus reference TRBV7-2 and TRBJ1-2, the full variable domain is GAGVSQSPSNKVTEKGKDVELRCDPISGHTALYWYRQSLGQGLEFLIYFQGNSAPDKSGLPSDRFSAERTGGSVSTLTIQRTQQEDSAVYLCASSLAGTGIGYTFGSGTRLTVV.

V gene TRBV12-3 or TRBV12-4 combines with J gene TRBJ1-4; D is ambiguous. The length of the CDR3 is 13 residues. V was pared by 3 bases and J by 5 bases, with 7 bases between. The CDR3 sequence: CASSLYENEKLFF. The CDR3 DNA is TGTGCCAGCAGTTTGTATGAGAATGAAAAACTGTTTTTT.

The chain has TRBV7-9 and TRBJ1-1; D is perhaps TRBD1 (5 bases). The CDR3 loop spans 15 amino acids. Germline values: CDR1 SEHNR, CDR2 FQNEAQ (reference sequence). The V end lost 0 bases, the J end lost 0 bases, and 8 bases lay between the germline ends. CDR3 sequence (DNA): TGTGCCAGCAGCTTAGCGCGACAGTTGAACACTGAAGCTTTCTTT. Protein product: CASSLARQLNTEAFF.

This clone was recorded a few times. The CDR3 loop reads CAWSVQGYEQYF. CDR3 bases: TGTGCCTGGAGTGTACAGGGCTACGAGCAGTACTTC. J is TRBJ2-7 and V is TRBV30, with D possibly being TRBD1 (6 bases). Germline V CDR1 and CDR2: GTSNPN, SVGIG (reference sequence). The CDR3 is made up of 12 amino acids. Trimming left V 0 bases short and J 3 bases short, with 6 bases between.

The V call is TRBV5-4, the J call TRBJ1-1; a possible D gene is TRBD1 (5 bases). The CDR3 totals 13 residues. The germline gives CDR1 SGHNT, CDR2 YYREEE (reference sequence). V lost 4 bases and J lost 7, with 14 bases in between. The CDR3 sequence: CASSPRTRNEAFF. The CDR3 DNA reads TGTGCCAGCAGCCCAAGGACAAGAAATGAAGCTTTCTTT.

The chain is built from TRBV9 and TRBJ2-1; 10 bases line up with TRBD2. The CDR3 extends over 17 amino acids. With 0 bases clipped from V and 4 bases from J, the junction kept 7 bases outside the gene matches. Germline CDR1 reads SGDLS; CDR2 reads YYNGEE. The CDR3 region is CASSVVSSGGLYNEQFF. DNA of the CDR3: TGTGCCAGCAGCGTAGTGTCTAGCGGGGGCCTTTACAATGAGCAGTTCTTC.

The chain links TRBV4-3 to TRBJ1-5, with D possibly being TRBD1 (5 bases). The V gene lost 1 base and the J gene lost 2 bases, with 15 bases spanning the gap. Germline CDR1 and CDR2: LGHNA and YSLEER. The CDR3 runs 17 residues. CDR3 nucleotides: TGCGCCAGCAGCCAAGCCCCTATGGGGCGAGGCAATCAGCCCCAGCATTTT. Its protein is CASSQAPMGRGNQPQHF.

This chain links TRBV6-2 or TRBV6-3 with TRBJ1-2; 10 nucleotides align to TRBD1. The germline CDR1 and CDR2 sequences are MNHEY and SVGEGT. The CDR3 totals 18 residues. V shed 2 bases and J 3 bases; nucleotides not matched to a gene: 12. The CDR3 coding sequence is TGTGCCAGCAGTTACCCTACCGGGACAGGGGATCGGGACTATGGCTACACCTTC. Its protein is CASSYPTGTGDRDYGYTF.

This chain links TRBV6-4 with TRBJ1-4; tentatively, D is TRBD1 (6 bases). This CDR3 spans 14 amino acids. The V end lost 0 bases, the J end lost 11 bases, and 13 bases lay between the germline ends. The germline CDR1 and CDR2 sequences are MRHNA and SNTAGT. CDR3 region: CASSDSDRPGKLFF. The CDR3 DNA reads TGTGCCAGCAGTGACTCCGACAGGCCGGGGAAACTGTTTTTT.

The chain employs TRBV12-3 or TRBV12-4 and TRBJ1-1; no clear D gene. This CDR3 has 12 residues. V gave up 4 bases and J gave up 8 bases, with 11 bases separating them. CDR3 sequence (DNA): TGTGCCAGCAGTTCTCTCGTACGGGAAGCTTTCTTT. Protein product: CASSSLVREAFF.

The rearrangement joins TRBV9 to TRBJ2-7, with TRBD1 matching 10 bases. V was clipped by 0 bases and J by 4 bases; unmatched bases: 7. CDR3 length equals 16 residues. Per the germline V gene, CDR1 is SGDLS and CDR2 is YYNGEE. The CDR3 region has the DNA TGTGCCAGCAGCGTAGATCGGACAGGGGGGATTTACGAGCAGTACTTC. Translated: CASSVDRTGGIYEQYF.

This chain connects TRBV6-5 to TRBJ1-5; no clear D gene. V lost 7 bases, J lost 0 bases, and 13 bases lay in between. Germline-derived CDR1 and CDR2 are MNHEY and SVGAGI. CDR3 length: 15 residues. The CDR3 protein is CASTLDLISNQPQHF. CDR3 nucleotides: TGTGCCAGCACCTTAGATCTGATTAGCAATCAGCCCCAGCATTTT.

The CDR3 loop reads CASTGLPSDTEAFF. As DNA, the CDR3 is TGTGCCAGCACCGGACTGCCCTCTGACACTGAAGCTTTCTTT. The chain joins TRBV9 to TRBJ1-1; D is unclear. The CDR3 runs to 14 residues. The germline V gene encodes CDR1 SGDLS and CDR2 YYNGEE. Between the trimmed V and J ends, which lost 6 bases and 3 bases, there was a span of 15 bases.

The sample holds many counts of this clone. V and J are TRBV6-2 or TRBV6-3 and TRBJ1-3; TRBD1 is a possible D gene (6 bases). CDR3 length: 15 amino acids. V was pared by 2 bases and J by 4 bases, with 12 bases between. The germline CDR1 and CDR2 sequences are MNHEY and SVGEGT. The CDR3: CASSYRQGTGNTIYF. CDR3 DNA: TGTGCCAGCAGTTACCGGCAGGGGACAGGAAACACCATATATTTT.

This clone was seen once. The V and J genes are TRBV23-1 and TRBJ1-5; possible D gene TRBD1, 6 bases. Being an ORF, TRBV23-1 has a function that is uncertain. There are 14 residues in the CDR3. V gave up 6 bases and J gave up 5 bases, with 14 bases separating them. The CDR3 region is CASSRGARDQPQHF. For the CDR3, the DNA is TGCGCCAGCAGCCGGGGGGCGAGAGATCAGCCCCAGCATTTT.

The gene calls are TRBV27 and TRBJ1-1; the match to TRBD1 covers 7 bases. CDR3 length equals 12 residues. From germline, CDR1 is MNHEY and CDR2 SMNVEV (reference sequence). The ends lost 4 bases at V and 10 bases at J; junction bases unmatched: 6. The CDR3 sequence is CASSYLGGIAFF. Written as DNA, the CDR3 is TGTGCCAGCAGTTACTTAGGGGGCATAGCTTTCTTT.

The CDR3 loop is CASSPQGGLNTEAFF. CDR3 coding DNA: TGTGCCAGCAGCCCCCAGGGAGGGCTCAACACTGAAGCTTTCTTT. The chain recombines TRBV11-1 with TRBJ1-1; a weak D match, TRBD1 (5 bases). V was clipped by 5 bases and J by 2 bases, with 15 bases between them. There are 15 residues in the CDR3. Per germline, CDR1 SGHAT and CDR2 FQDESV (reference sequence).

This chain links TRBV9 with TRBJ1-1, with 8 bases fitting TRBD1. The ends lost 0 bases at V and 2 bases at J; junction bases unmatched: 3. Germline V gene sequence: CDR1 SGDLS, CDR2 YYNGEE. This CDR3 region has 15 residues. CDR3 sequence reads: CASSVVQGANTEAFF. CDR3 nucleotides: TGTGCCAGCAGCGTAGTCCAGGGGGCTAACACTGAAGCTTTCTTT.

V and J are TRBV14 and TRBJ2-7; a weak D match, TRBD1 (6 bases). V was trimmed by 5 bases and J by 0 bases, leaving 11 bases between them. Looked up from germline, CDR1 is SGHDN and CDR2 is FVKESK. The length of the CDR3 is 14 residues. CDR3 protein: CASSSTGHSYEQYF. DNA for the CDR3: TGTGCCAGCAGCTCAACAGGGCACTCCTACGAGCAGTACTTC.

The chain recombines TRBV12-3 or TRBV12-4 with TRBJ1-1; no clear D gene. Trimming stripped 2 bases from V and 8 bases from J, with 12 bases between. This CDR3 is 13 amino acids long. CDR3 region: CASSLRPRVEAFF. The CDR3 region has the DNA TGTGCCAGCAGTTTAAGACCCCGGGTCGAAGCTTTCTTT.

The chain recombines TRBV30 with TRBJ2-5, with D perhaps matching TRBD2 (5 bases). With 3 bases removed from V and 3 bases from J, the gap between germline ends came to 14 bases. The CDR3 has 14 amino acids. Looked up from germline, CDR1 is GTSNPN and CDR2 is SVGIG (reference sequence). CDR3 region: CAWRSSEGKETQYF. In DNA, the CDR3 is TGTGCCTGGAGATCGTCAGAGGGTAAAGAGACCCAGTACTTC.

The chain is built from TRBV6-2 or TRBV6-3 and TRBJ2-5; TRBD1 is a possible D gene (6 bases). This CDR3 has 13 amino acids. Trimming left V 2 bases short and J 4 bases short, with 8 bases between. Germline assignment: CDR1 MNHEY and CDR2 SVGEGT. As DNA, the CDR3 is TGTGCCAGCAGTTACCGGACAGCAGAGACCCAGTACTTC. It encodes CASSYRTAETQYF.